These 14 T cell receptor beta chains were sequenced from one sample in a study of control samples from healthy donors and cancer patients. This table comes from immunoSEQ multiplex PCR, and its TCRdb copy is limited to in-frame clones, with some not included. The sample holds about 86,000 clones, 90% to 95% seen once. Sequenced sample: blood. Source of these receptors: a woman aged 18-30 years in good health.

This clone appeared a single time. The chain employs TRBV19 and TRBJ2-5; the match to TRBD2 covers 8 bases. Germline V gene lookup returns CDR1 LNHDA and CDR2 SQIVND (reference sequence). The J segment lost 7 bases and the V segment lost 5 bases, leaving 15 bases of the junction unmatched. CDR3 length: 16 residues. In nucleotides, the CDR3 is TGTGCCAGTAGTTCCCCAAGCGGGAGTGGGAGGTGGACCCAGTACTTC. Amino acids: CASSSPSGSGRWTQYF.

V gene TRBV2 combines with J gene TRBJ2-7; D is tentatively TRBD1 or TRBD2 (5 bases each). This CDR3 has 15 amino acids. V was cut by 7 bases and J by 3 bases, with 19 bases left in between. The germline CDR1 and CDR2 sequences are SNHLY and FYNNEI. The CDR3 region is CASTESTPGRYEQYF. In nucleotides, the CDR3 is TGTGCCAGCACCGAATCGACCCCGGGGCGCTACGAGCAGTACTTC. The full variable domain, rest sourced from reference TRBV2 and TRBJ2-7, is EPEVTQTPSHQVTQMGQEVILRCVPISNHLYFYWYRQILGQKVEFLVSFYNNEISEKSEIFDDQFSVERPDGSNFTLKIRSTKLEDSAMYFCASTESTPGRYEQYFGPGTRLTVT.

The CDR3 nucleotides read TGTGCCAGCAGCTTACAGATAGGGGCGCCGGTCTGGGCTGGAAACACCATATATTTT. Amino acids: CASSLQIGAPVWAGNTIYF. The V and J genes are TRBV11-3 and TRBJ1-3; D perhaps matches TRBD1 (5 bases). CDR1 and CDR2 from the germline V gene are SGHNT and YENEEA. V lost 2 bases to trimming and J lost 2 bases, with 22 bases between them. The CDR3 sequence is 19 residues long. The entire variable domain, with the rest obtained from reference TRBV11-3 and TRBJ1-3, is as follows: EAGVVQSPRYKIIEKKQPVAFWCNPISGHNTLYWYLQNLGQGPELLIRYENEEAVDDSQLPKDRFSAERLKGVDSTLKIQPAELGDSAVYLCASSLQIGAPVWAGNTIYFGEGSWLTVV.

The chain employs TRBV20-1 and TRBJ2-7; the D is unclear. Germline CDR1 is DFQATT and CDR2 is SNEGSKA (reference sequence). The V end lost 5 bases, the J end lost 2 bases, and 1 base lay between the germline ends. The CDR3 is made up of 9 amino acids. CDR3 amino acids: CSAAYEQYF. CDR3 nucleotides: TGCAGTGCTGCCTACGAGCAGTACTTC.

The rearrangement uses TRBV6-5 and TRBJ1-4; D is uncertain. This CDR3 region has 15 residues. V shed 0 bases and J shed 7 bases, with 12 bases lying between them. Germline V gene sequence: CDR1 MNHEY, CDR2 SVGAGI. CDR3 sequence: CASSYSRTSSEKLFF. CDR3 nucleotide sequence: TGTGCCAGCAGTTACTCTCGGACGTCTAGTGAAAAACTGTTTTTT.

The CDR3 spells CASSMGQGVEKLFF. DNA of the CDR3: TGTGCCAGTAGTATGGGACAGGGGGTCGAAAAACTGTTTTTT. The chain carries TRBV19 and TRBJ1-4, with 11 bases that match TRBD1. The CDR3 is 14 residues long. Germline V gene data show CDR1 as LNHDA and CDR2 as SQIVND (reference sequence). V was pared by 3 bases and J by 8 bases, with 2 bases of the junction left unmatched.

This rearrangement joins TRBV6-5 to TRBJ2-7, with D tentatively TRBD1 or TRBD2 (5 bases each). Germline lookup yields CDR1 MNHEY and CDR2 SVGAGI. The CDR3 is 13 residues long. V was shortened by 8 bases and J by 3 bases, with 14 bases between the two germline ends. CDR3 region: CASQSGGNYEQYF. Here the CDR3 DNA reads TGTGCCAGCCAAAGTGGGGGAAACTACGAGCAGTACTTC.

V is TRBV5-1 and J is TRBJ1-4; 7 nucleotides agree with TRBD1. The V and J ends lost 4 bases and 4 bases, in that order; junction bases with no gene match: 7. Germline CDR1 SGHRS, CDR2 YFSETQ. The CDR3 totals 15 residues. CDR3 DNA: TGCGCCAGCAGCCACAGACAGGGACATAATGAAAAACTGTTTTTT. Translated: CASSHRQGHNEKLFF.

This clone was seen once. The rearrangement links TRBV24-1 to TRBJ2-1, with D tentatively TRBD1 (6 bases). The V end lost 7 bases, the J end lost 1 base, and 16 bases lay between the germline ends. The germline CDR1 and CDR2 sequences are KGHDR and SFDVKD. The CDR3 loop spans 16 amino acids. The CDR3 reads CATRGPTGGSYNEQFF. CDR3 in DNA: TGTGCCACCAGGGGACCGACAGGTGGGTCCTACAATGAGCAGTTCTTC.

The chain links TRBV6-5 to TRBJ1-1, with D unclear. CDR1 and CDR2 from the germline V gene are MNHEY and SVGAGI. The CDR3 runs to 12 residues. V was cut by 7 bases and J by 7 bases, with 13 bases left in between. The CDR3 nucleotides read TGTGCCAGCATCCAAGGAGGGAGTGAAGCTTTCTTT. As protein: CASIQGGSEAFF.

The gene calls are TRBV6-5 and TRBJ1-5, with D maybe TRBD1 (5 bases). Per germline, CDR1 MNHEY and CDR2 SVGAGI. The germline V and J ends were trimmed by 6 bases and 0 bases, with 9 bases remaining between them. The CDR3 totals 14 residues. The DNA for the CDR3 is TGTGCCAGCAGAGGAGGGGTTAGCAATCAGCCCCAGCATTTT. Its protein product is CASRGGVSNQPQHF.

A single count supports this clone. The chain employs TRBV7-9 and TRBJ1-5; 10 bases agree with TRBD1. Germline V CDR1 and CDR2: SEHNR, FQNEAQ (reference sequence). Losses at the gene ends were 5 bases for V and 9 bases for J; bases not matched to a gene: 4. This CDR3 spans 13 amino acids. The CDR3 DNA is TGTGCCAGCAGCATAAGGGACAGGGGGCCCCAGCATTTT. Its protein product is CASSIRDRGPQHF.

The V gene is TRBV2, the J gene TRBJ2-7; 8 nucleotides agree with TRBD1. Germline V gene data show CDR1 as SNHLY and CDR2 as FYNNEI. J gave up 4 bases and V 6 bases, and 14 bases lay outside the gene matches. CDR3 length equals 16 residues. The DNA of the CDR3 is TGTGCCAGCAGAGATACGGGAACAACAGGGGGGTACGAGCAGTACTTC. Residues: CASRDTGTTGGYEQYF.

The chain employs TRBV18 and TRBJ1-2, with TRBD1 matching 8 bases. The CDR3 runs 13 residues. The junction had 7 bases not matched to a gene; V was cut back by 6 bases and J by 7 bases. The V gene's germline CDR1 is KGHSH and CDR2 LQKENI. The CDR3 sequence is CASSPDRGFGYTF. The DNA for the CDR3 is TGTGCCAGCTCCCCCGACAGGGGTTTTGGCTACACCTTC. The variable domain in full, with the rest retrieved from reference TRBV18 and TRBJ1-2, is NAGVMQNPRHLVRRRGQEARLRCSPMKGHSHVYWYRQLPEEGLKFMVYLQKENIIDESGMPKERFSAEFPKEGPSILRIQQVVRGDSAAYFCASSPDRGFGYTFGSGTRLTVV.